This T cell receptor beta chain is drawn from a study of graft-versus-host responses after intestinal transplantation. The assay was immunoSEQ multiplex PCR, and TCRdb's table has in-frame clones only and misses some. The sample has 85,000 to 110,000 clones; more than 85% are singletons. The table lists this clone with a few counts. The antigen remains undetermined. The study, taken as a whole, reports: Among recipient marrow samples, GvH clones were found; some appeared first in ileum or blood.

The CDR3 runs 14 residues. The germline CDR1 and CDR2 sequences are MNHEY and SVGAGI. The germline V and J ends were trimmed by 5 bases and 6 bases, with 14 bases remaining between them. Sample: unstimulated CD8+ T cells sorted from spleen or lymph node cells, taken before intestinal transplant. This sequence joins TRBV6-5 and TRBJ2-1; a possible D gene is TRBD2 (5 bases). The source is a human donor who received an intestinal transplant. The CDR3 region is CASSPTLVPNEQFF. The CDR3 nucleotides are TGTGCCAGCAGTCCTACACTAGTTCCCAATGAGCAGTTCTTC.